Shown below are 5 T cell receptor beta chains from a single sample sequenced in a study of Ad26.COV2.S vaccination and SARS-CoV-2 variants. Sequencing was performed with immunoSEQ multiplex PCR; in TCRdb, only in-frame clones are kept and a portion is missing. This sample has a few hundred thousand clones, with 75% to 95% found just once. Indicated treatment: roughly 20 received Ad26.COV2.S at low or high dose, single or two shots; 5 received placebo; per-sample allocation not given. Repertoires come from day 63 after the first vaccine or placebo injection. The sequencing here drew on peripheral blood, taken in a trial of Ad26.COV2.S vaccine versus placebo. Every receptor here comes from a person aged 18-60 years who received the Ad26.COV2.S COVID-19 vaccine or a placebo.

The genes are TRBV6-5 and TRBJ2-1; 7 nucleotides match TRBD2. The CDR3 runs to 12 residues. Trimming took 9 bases from V and 7 from J; bases not matched to a gene: 6. Looked up from germline, CDR1 is MNHEY and CDR2 is SVGAGI. This CDR3 reads CASTGLRNEQFF. Here the CDR3 DNA reads TGTGCCAGTACGGGACTACGAAATGAGCAGTTCTTC.

The genes are TRBV15 and TRBJ1-1, with D uncertain. CDR1 and CDR2 (germline): LNHNV, YYDKDF (reference sequence). The V end lost 6 bases, the J end lost 1 base, and 3 bases lay between the germline ends. The CDR3 covers 11 residues. The DNA for the CDR3 is TGTGCCACCAGAGAGAACACTGAAGCTTTCTTT. Translated: CATRENTEAFF.

This clone turned up a few times. The V gene is TRBV19, the J gene TRBJ2-1, with D perhaps assigned TRBD1 or TRBD2 (5 bases each). This CDR3 has 15 residues. The V gene lost 7 bases and the J gene lost 9 bases, with 22 bases spanning the gap. Germline V gives CDR1 LNHDA, CDR2 SQIVND (reference sequence). CDR3 bases: TGTGCCAGTACCACCACACCGGGACGTAATTTTGAGCAGTTCTTC. The encoded protein is CASTTTPGRNFEQFF.

This chain uses TRBV2 with TRBJ2-7, with D perhaps being TRBD1 or TRBD2 (5 bases each). This CDR3 region has 12 residues. Trimming took off 8 bases at V and 2 bases at J, with 10 bases between the two ends. Germline V gives CDR1 SNHLY, CDR2 FYNNEI. The CDR3 loop reads CASGTDPYEQYF. CDR3 DNA sequence: TGTGCCAGCGGGACGGACCCCTACGAGCAGTACTTC.

This chain connects TRBV14 to TRBJ2-1; unclear D gene. Germline CDR1 and CDR2: SGHDN and FVKESK. CDR3 length: 17 amino acids. V was shortened by 1 base and J by 6 bases, with 19 bases between the two germline ends. CDR3 nucleotide sequence: TGTGCCAGCAGCCAAGTCAGTGGCCTCGGTTGGGGCAATGAGCAGTTCTTC. Translated: CASSQVSGLGWGNEQFF.